The 12 T cell receptor beta chains reported below all come from one sample, sequenced in a study of blood T cells in healthy people across ages. For the second PCR, which ran for roughly 6 to 11 cycles, a sample-barcoded 5' primer and a J-beta primer mix were used. TCRdb recomputed calls from the 5' RACE reads with MiXCR, one row per CDR3 protein. The data show 700,000 to 950,000 distinct CDR3 sequences, 40% to 45% seen once. The sequencing sample was made of blood. These receptors originate from a woman aged 55-69 years in good health.

Worth noting for this clonotype: This may stem from a read error, because a much larger clone lies one nucleotide away. In this CDR3 the conserved last residue, phenylalanine or tryptophan, is missing, so a read error is likely. The chain uses TRBV12-3 or TRBV12-4 and TRBJ2-7; 10 nucleotides line up with TRBD2. The CDR3 length is 15 residues. The trim removed 6 bases at V and 0 bases at J, leaving 5 bases unmatched. The CDR3 reads CASRESSGSSYEQYS. For the CDR3, the DNA is TGTGCCAGCAGAGAATCTAGCGGGAGCTCCTACGAGCAGTACTCC.

This clonotype was seen ten or more times. V gene TRBV20-1 combines with J gene TRBJ2-7; 11 bases are shared with TRBD2. The CDR3 is 13 amino acids. CDR1 is DFQATT and CDR2 is SNEGSKA in the germline V gene (reference sequence). V dropped 4 bases and J dropped 4; count of bases not matched to a gene: 3. The CDR3 sequence: CSATGTSGYEQYF. The CDR3 nucleotides read TGCAGTGCTACCGGGACTAGCGGATACGAGCAGTACTTC.

This clonotype was counted only a few times. The chain joins TRBV9 to TRBJ2-1; 9 nucleotides align to TRBD2. The germline gives CDR1 SGDLS, CDR2 YYNGEE. Trimming took 3 bases from V and 6 from J; bases not matched to a gene: 10. The CDR3 is 16 amino acids. The CDR3 bases are TGTGCCAGCAGCGCTGCCGGGACTAGCAAATTCAATGAGCAGTTCTTC. Residues: CASSAAGTSKFNEQFF.

This clonotype has just one count. This may arise from a read error, as a much more abundant clone is one base away. The chain recombines TRBV6-4 with TRBJ2-5; D may correspond to TRBD1 or TRBD2 (6 bases each). This CDR3 has 15 residues. V was clipped by 2 bases and J by 11 bases, with 21 bases between them. CDR1 MRHNA and CDR2 SNTAGT come from the germline V gene. DNA of the CDR3: TGTGCCAGCAGTGACACCGGGGGCTCCTACAATGAGCAGTACTTC. It codes for CASSDTGGSYNEQYF.

Notes on this clonotype: A read error may produce the germline difference seen at one junction end. J is TRBJ2-7 and V is TRBV7-3; 7 nucleotides agree with TRBD1. The CDR3 runs to 15 residues. Per the germline V gene, CDR1 is SGHTA and CDR2 is FQGTGA. CDR3 sequence (DNA): TGTGCCGGCAGCTCCGCAGGGGGAACTCCCTACGAGCAGTACTTC. Protein sequence: CAGSSAGGTPYEQYF.

Note on this clonotype: A read error is possible here, since a much larger clone lies one base away. The gene calls are TRBV29-1 and TRBJ2-1; D is possibly TRBD2 (6 bases). The CDR3 covers 15 residues. Germline assignment: CDR1 SQVTM and CDR2 ANQGSEA. The CDR3 nucleotides read TGCAGCGTGGACAAGGGACTCACGAGTGGGGATGAGCGGTTCTTC. As protein: CSVDKGLTSGDERFF.

This clonotype was seen more than once but under ten times. V gene TRBV20-1 combines with J gene TRBJ2-1, with 9 bases that match TRBD1. The germline V gene has CDR1 DFQATT and CDR2 SNEGSKA (reference sequence). The CDR3 runs to 15 residues. V gave up 0 bases and J gave up 8 bases; unmatched junction bases: 8. The CDR3 here is CSARDPGQGFYEQFF. As DNA, the CDR3 is TGCAGTGCTAGAGATCCGGGACAGGGCTTCTATGAGCAGTTCTTC.

This clonotype occurred many times. This sequence joins TRBV4-1 and TRBJ2-3, with 11 bases aligning to TRBD2. The CDR3 totals 17 residues. The V segment lost 3 bases and the J segment 7 bases; nucleotides outside the gene matches: 12. CDR1 MGHRA and CDR2 YSYEKL come from the germline V gene. CDR3 region: CASSHGSTSGGSYTQYF. For the CDR3, the DNA is TGCGCCAGCAGCCATGGCTCTACTAGCGGGGGTTCATATACGCAGTATTTT.

On this clonotype: This may come from a read error, since a much larger clone is one base off. V is TRBV12-3 or TRBV12-4 and J is TRBJ2-1, with D possibly TRBD2 on 5 matching bases. This CDR3 has 12 residues. The CDR3, as DNA: TGTGCCGGCAGTTTAGAGGGTCATGAGCAGTTCTTC. As protein: CAGSLEGHEQFF.

The rearrangement links TRBV28 to TRBJ2-3, with D tentatively TRBD2 (6 bases). The CDR3 consists of 15 residues. The germline gives CDR1 MDHEN, CDR2 SYDVKM. V was pared by 6 bases and J by 5 bases, with 18 bases between. DNA for the CDR3: TGTGCCAGCAGGGGAACGGGAGTGATGGGAGATACGCAGTATTTT. Encoded protein: CASRGTGVMGDTQYF.

The chain couples TRBV7-9 to TRBJ2-5, with D perhaps assigned TRBD1 or TRBD2 (5 bases each). The CDR3 has 15 amino acids. Trimming stripped 5 bases from V and 11 bases from J, with 24 bases between. Germline V gives CDR1 SEHNR, CDR2 FQNEAQ (reference sequence). The CDR3 loop reads CASSRRDGPPSEQYF. For the CDR3, the DNA is TGTGCCAGCAGCCGACGGGACGGCCCCCCTAGTGAGCAGTACTTC.

The table lists this clonotype with many counts. The J gene is TRBJ2-3, the V gene TRBV20-1, with 7 bases fitting TRBD2. This CDR3 spans 15 amino acids. Germline loops: CDR1 DFQATT, CDR2 SNEGSKA (reference sequence). The trim removed 5 bases at V and 0 bases at J, leaving 8 bases unmatched. The CDR3 DNA is TGCAGTGCTCCCCGGGGGAGGGGAAGCACAGATACGCAGTATTTT. Its protein is CSAPRGRGSTDTQYF.